Below, 26 T cell receptor beta chains from the same sample are listed, as sequenced in a study of T-cell reconstitution after alpha-beta-depleted transplantation in children. Unique molecular identifiers featured in how the TCRbeta library was prepared. MiXCR was run by TCRdb on the PCR reads, yielding one entry per CDR3 protein. The sample carries 700,000 to 950,000 distinct CDR3 sequences, 15% to 20% recorded once. The specimen was PBMCs, mostly from graft donor cells, collected 360 days after TCRalphabeta/CD19-depleted stem cell transplant. Source of these receptors: a male patient between 10 and 17 years old who had a stem cell transplant for acute lymphoblastic leukemia, so the T cells may come from the graft donor.

This clonotype was observed a few times. V is TRBV29-1 and J is TRBJ2-7, with 11 positions matching TRBD1. The CDR3 is made up of 18 amino acids. The V gene end was trimmed by 0 bases and the J gene end by 3 bases; junction bases not matched to a gene: 13. Germline V gives CDR1 SQVTM, CDR2 ANQGSEA. CDR3 amino acids: CSVEDPLGTGGSYYEQYF. The CDR3 DNA sequence: TGCAGCGTTGAAGATCCACTGGGGACAGGGGGTTCCTACTACGAGCAGTACTTC.

The gene calls are TRBV20-1 and TRBJ1-1; 9 bases match TRBD1. The germline gives CDR1 DFQATT, CDR2 SNEGSKA (reference sequence). V dropped 1 base and J dropped 4; count of bases not matched to a gene: 7. The CDR3 spans 15 residues. The CDR3 coding sequence is TGCAGTGCTAGAGCCATCGACAGGGGGACCACTGAAGCTTTCTTT. Its protein product is CSARAIDRGTTEAFF.

Only one count was recorded for this clonotype. The chain couples TRBV6-5 to TRBJ2-3, with unresolved D. The CDR3 sequence is 16 residues long. Trimming cost V 0 bases and J 2 bases, with 12 bases left between them. Germline assignment: CDR1 MNHEY and CDR2 SVGAGI. Here the CDR3 reads CASSYSGLPDTDTQYF. CDR3 DNA sequence: TGTGCCAGCAGTTACTCGGGGTTACCAGACACAGATACGCAGTATTTT.

This clonotype was detected only a few times. J is TRBJ2-3 and V is TRBV18; 9 nucleotides match TRBD1. The V and J ends lost 3 bases and 2 bases, in that order; junction bases with no gene match: 6. CDR3 length: 16 amino acids. Germline V gene sequence: CDR1 KGHSH, CDR2 LQKENI. CDR3 bases: TGTGCCAGCTCACCGGACGGGGACAGGGCCACAGATACGCAGTATTTT. Its translation is CASSPDGDRATDTQYF.

CDR3: CASSLTHSASAGTDTQYF. Here the CDR3 DNA reads TGTGCCAGCAGCTTAACACACTCGGCTAGCGCGGGCACAGATACGCAGTATTTT. The chain is built from TRBV11-2 and TRBJ2-3; weak D call: TRBD2 (6 bases). Trimming removed 2 bases from V and 1 base from J, with 19 bases in between. The CDR3 is made up of 18 amino acids. CDR1 is SGHAT, CDR2 FQNNGV, per germline.

This clonotype was observed a handful of times. J is TRBJ1-2 and V is TRBV5-1, with D possibly matching TRBD1 (6 bases). The germline CDR1 and CDR2 sequences are SGHRS and YFSETQ. The V and J ends lost 2 bases and 6 bases respectively, with 23 bases between them. The CDR3 extends over 17 amino acids. The chain's CDR3 is CASSFPDRPPPLDGYTF. CDR3 coding DNA: TGCGCCAGCAGCTTCCCCGACAGGCCCCCACCCCTCGATGGCTACACCTTC.

In this sample, this clonotype turned up a few times. The V and J genes are TRBV7-9 and TRBJ2-2; the match to TRBD2 covers 7 bases. Unmatched junction bases numbered 14, after V lost 6 bases and J lost 4 bases. CDR1 is SEHNR and CDR2 is FQNEAQ in the germline V gene (reference sequence). The CDR3 contains 17 residues. This CDR3 reads CASRSTWRERITGELFF. The CDR3, as DNA: TGTGCCAGCAGATCAACTTGGCGGGAGAGAATCACCGGGGAGCTGTTTTTT.

This chain uses TRBV25-1 with TRBJ2-1; perhaps TRBD2 as D (5 bases). The V gene lost 1 base and the J gene lost 9 bases, with 16 bases spanning the gap. This CDR3 contains 15 residues. From germline, CDR1 is MGHDK and CDR2 SYGVNS. CDR3 residues: CASSEWRGGPTEQFF. CDR3 nucleotides: TGTGCCAGCAGTGAATGGCGAGGAGGACCGACTGAGCAGTTCTTC.

A note on this clonotype: One end of the junction varies from germline; a read error may be responsible. The rearrangement uses TRBV20-1 and TRBJ2-1, with 7 bases that match TRBD2. CDR3 length equals 17 residues. Germline values: CDR1 DFQATT, CDR2 SNEGSKA (reference sequence). The CDR3 DNA follows: TGCATTGCTAGAGATCAGATGGGGAGACTAGCTGGGAATGAGCAGTTCTTC. This codes for CIARDQMGRLAGNEQFF.

The chain recombines TRBV24-1 with TRBJ2-1; 10 bases align to TRBD2. The CDR3 is 16 residues long. V lost 2 bases, J lost 3 bases, and 3 bases stayed unmatched. Germline values: CDR1 KGHDR, CDR2 SFDVKD. The DNA for the CDR3 is TGTGCCACCAGTGATTCTACTAGCGGGAACTACAATGAGCAGTTCTTC. As protein: CATSDSTSGNYNEQFF.

The chain recombines TRBV5-1 with TRBJ2-4; the D gene is possibly TRBD1 (6 bases). There are 15 residues in the CDR3. Germline CDR1 is SGHRS and CDR2 is YFSETQ. The V and J ends lost 0 bases and 4 bases respectively, with 11 bases between them. CDR3 in amino acids: CASSLVAGTKNIQYF. The CDR3 region has the DNA TGCGCCAGCAGCTTGGTTGCAGGGACAAAAAACATTCAGTACTTC.

The rearrangement uses TRBV29-1 and TRBJ2-5; a weak D match, TRBD1 (6 bases). Looked up from germline, CDR1 is SQVTM and CDR2 is ANQGSEA. This CDR3 comprises 14 residues. V lost 3 bases and J 5 bases, leaving 16 bases between the germline ends. For the CDR3, the DNA is TGCAGCGTTGACACAGGGATTTTAGCGGAGACCCAGTACTTC. The encoded protein is CSVDTGILAETQYF.

CDR3 in DNA: TGTGCCAGCAGCTTAGCCCCCCTTTCACTAGCGGGACGTTCAGATACGCAGTATTTT. Translating gives CASSLAPLSLAGRSDTQYF. The genes are TRBV7-6 and TRBJ2-3; TRBD2 agrees at 10 bases. After removal of 0 bases from V and 4 bases from J, the junction contained 13 bases not matched to a gene. Germline CDR1 and CDR2: SGHVS and FNYEAQ. The length of the CDR3 is 19 residues.

This clonotype was counted many times. The chain links TRBV6-5 to TRBJ1-3; unclear D gene. V gave up 3 bases and J gave up 4 bases, with 7 bases separating them. Germline V gene lookup returns CDR1 MNHEY and CDR2 SVGAGI. The CDR3 runs to 13 residues. The CDR3 coding sequence is TGTGCCAGCAGTTATGGCCCGGGAAACACCATATATTTT. This gives the protein CASSYGPGNTIYF.

In DNA, the CDR3 is TGTGCCAGCAGCAACCCGGGGGAGCGAGGGGGTGAGCAGTTCTTC. Its protein product is CASSNPGERGGEQFF. The rearrangement links TRBV13 to TRBJ2-1; D may be TRBD1 or TRBD2 (6 bases each). Germline lookup yields CDR1 PRHDT and CDR2 FYEKMQ (reference sequence). Trimming left V 5 bases short and J 9 bases short, with 20 bases between. The CDR3 contains 15 residues.

This clonotype has a handful of counts. V gene TRBV5-1 combines with J gene TRBJ1-1; 8 bases match TRBD1. Germline V gives CDR1 SGHRS, CDR2 YFSETQ. J lost 3 bases, V lost 0 bases, and 4 bases had no gene match. The CDR3 loop spans 15 amino acids. The CDR3 is CASSLERDRYTEAFF. The CDR3 DNA sequence: TGCGCCAGCAGCTTGGAGAGGGACAGGTACACTGAAGCTTTCTTT.

The chain links TRBV7-2 to TRBJ2-1, with D uncertain. CDR3 length: 13 amino acids. The germline V and J ends were trimmed by 3 bases and 6 bases, with 9 bases remaining between them. The germline V gene encodes CDR1 SGHTA and CDR2 FQGNSA. CDR3 protein: CASSFLGFNEQFF. CDR3 in DNA: TGTGCCAGCAGCTTCCTCGGATTCAATGAGCAGTTCTTC.

In its sample, this clonotype was seen many times. The rearrangement joins TRBV5-1 to TRBJ2-1, with D possibly matching TRBD2 (5 bases). Germline CDR1 is SGHRS and CDR2 is YFSETQ. The CDR3 totals 15 residues. V was pared by 4 bases and J by 10 bases, with 21 bases between. CDR3 protein: CASSLTRVYNEEQFF. The CDR3 bases are TGCGCCAGCAGCCTTACTAGGGTCTACAATGAGGAGCAGTTCTTC.

This rearrangement joins TRBV5-1 to TRBJ2-7; D remains unclear. Germline CDR1 and CDR2: SGHRS and YFSETQ. CDR3 length equals 13 residues. Deletions cut 4 bases from V and 6 bases from J, with 14 bases between. CDR3 residues: CASSPWDGLEQYF. In DNA, the CDR3 is TGCGCCAGCAGCCCCTGGGATGGGCTCGAGCAGTACTTC.

This chain joins TRBV27 and TRBJ2-5, with 8 positions matching TRBD2. The CDR3 runs to 17 residues. Germline CDR1 is MNHEY and CDR2 is SMNVEV (reference sequence). Unmatched junction bases numbered 11, after V lost 0 bases and J lost 5 bases. This CDR3 reads CASSLSWLAGSRETQYF. The CDR3 DNA is TGTGCCAGCAGTTTATCGTGGTTAGCGGGATCAAGGGAGACCCAGTACTTC.

The sample holds a few counts of this clonotype. The J gene is TRBJ2-3, the V gene TRBV7-9; tentatively, D is TRBD2 (6 bases). Trimming pared 2 bases from V and 4 bases from J, leaving 7 bases between. The CDR3 covers 13 residues. CDR1 is SEHNR, CDR2 FQNEAQ, per germline (reference sequence). The CDR3: CASSLWGADTQYF. CDR3 sequence (DNA): TGTGCCAGCAGCTTATGGGGGGCAGATACGCAGTATTTT.

As for this clonotype: This sequence may be a read error, since a much larger clone differs from it by one base. The rearrangement uses TRBV4-1 and TRBJ2-7; D not resolved. Germline CDR1 MGHRA, CDR2 YSYEKL. V lost 1 base, J lost 1 base, and 5 bases lay in between. The CDR3 covers 13 residues. CDR3 DNA sequence: TGCGCCAGCAGCCAAGTTACTTCCTACGAGCAGTACTTC. As protein: CASSQVTSYEQYF.

This rearrangement joins TRBV5-1 to TRBJ2-1; 9 bases agree with TRBD1. V lost 0 bases and J lost 4; bases outside the gene matches: 20. The CDR3 is made up of 21 amino acids. Per the germline V gene, CDR1 is SGHRS and CDR2 is YFSETQ. CDR3 nucleotide sequence: TGCGCCAGCAGCTTGGCCTTCAACTACCTTTTCCGGGACAGGGAATACAATGAGCAGTTCTTC. Translation: CASSLAFNYLFRDREYNEQFF.

This clonotype was seen only a few times. The chain employs TRBV30 and TRBJ2-1; D not resolved. Looked up from germline, CDR1 is GTSNPN and CDR2 is SVGIG (reference sequence). V lost 5 bases and J 13 bases, leaving 15 bases between the germline ends. CDR3 size: 11 residues. The CDR3 DNA reads TGTGCCTGGGCCCGTCCCCTGGGTCAGTTCTTC. Translating gives CAWARPLGQFF.

The V and J genes are TRBV5-4 and TRBJ2-5, with D possibly being TRBD2 (5 bases). CDR1 is SGHNT and CDR2 is YYREEE in the germline V gene (reference sequence). The CDR3 is made up of 14 amino acids. V was trimmed by 4 bases and J by 5 bases, leaving 15 bases between them. For the CDR3, the DNA is TGTGCCAGCAGCCAGGACGGATGGGAGGAGACCCAGTACTTC. Residues: CASSQDGWEETQYF. Full variable domain (outside the CDR3, taken from reference TRBV5-4 and TRBJ2-5): ETGVTQSPTHLIKTRGQQVTLRCSSQSGHNTVSWYQQALGQGPQFIFQYYREEENGRGNFPPRFSGLQFPNYSSELNVNALELDDSALYLCASSQDGWEETQYFGPGTRLLVL.

The chain combines TRBV19 with TRBJ1-1; 7 nucleotides agree with TRBD1. The CDR3 sequence is 13 residues long. Germline V gene data show CDR1 as LNHDA and CDR2 as SQIVND (reference sequence). V shed 3 bases, J shed 5 bases, and the junction held 3 bases outside the gene matches. CDR3 protein: CASSIDRETEAFF. For the CDR3, the DNA is TGTGCCAGTAGTATCGACAGGGAGACTGAAGCTTTCTTT.